Detailed here is one TCR beta chain. Its antigen remains unidentified. This sample is part of a study of T cell responses to AZD1222 COVID-19 vaccine. For the study at large: Whether given at about 4 or about 12 weeks, second doses were pooled.

TCRdb's copy holds only in-frame clones and misses some; the assay was immunoSEQ multiplex PCR. This sample has over 150,000 clones, with 70% to 90% found just once. Findings and limits, study-wide: Recipients of AZD1222 seropositive at baseline numbered only five or six.

The specimen comprised peripheral blood, sampled on day 0 of AZD1222 vaccination. The origin of this receptor is an adult in good health.

The DNA of the CDR3 is TGTGCCAGCAGTCTAGGGGGGGATCCTCGCTACGAGCAGTACTTC. Translation: CASSLGGDPRYEQYF. This chain connects TRBV7-3 to TRBJ2-7, with D tentatively TRBD2 (7 bases). The CDR3 has 15 amino acids. Germline V lookup: CDR1 SGHTA, CDR2 FQGTGA. V was cut by 6 bases and J by 3 bases, with 18 bases left in between.